The present TCR beta chain was sequenced within a study of T-cell memory formation after mild COVID-19. With respect to this clonotype: As yet, its antigen is unknown.

The study's findings and limits: The study detected some responding clones in pre-infection memory, suggesting cross-reactive memory joined.

The CDR3 has 16 amino acids. The V gene lost 7 bases and the J gene lost 3 bases, with 20 bases spanning the gap. Per the germline V gene, CDR1 is MDHEN and CDR2 is SYDVKM. TCRdb used MiXCR to reprocess the 5' RACE reads, holding one entry per CDR3 protein. The table lists about 440,000 distinct CDR3 sequences, about 19% of them singletons. Sequenced input: PBMCs or a T cell subset sorted from them (not recorded which). The chain combines TRBV28 with TRBJ2-3; D may be TRBD1 or TRBD2 (6 bases each). The receptor was isolated from an adult woman who had mild COVID-19 (a few samples of this study predate the infection). Cell type and time point are not known. In DNA, the CDR3 is TGTGCCAGCATCGAAGTGAACAGAGGGGGGACAGATACGCAGTATTTT. Protein: CASIEVNRGGTDTQYF.